This T cell receptor (beta chain) was profiled in a study of identical twins. The V and J ends lost 2 bases and 1 base respectively, with 7 bases between them. This CDR3 is 13 amino acids long. Germline-derived CDR1 and CDR2 are SGDLS and YYNGEE. Unique molecular identifiers were present on the cDNA, which also gained a universal primer site by template switching. TCRdb recomputed calls from the 5' RACE reads with MiXCR, one row per CDR3 protein. The profile shows some 190,000 distinct CDR3 sequences, around a sixth of them singletons. This clonotype was seen at least ten times. This sample also appeared in a second study, on T cells expressing NK-cell markers. That publication notes: Sorted CD3+CD56+NKG2C+, CD3+CD56+NKG2C- and CD3+CD56-NKG2C+ T-cell subsets were beta-chain profiled. What restricted sorting to alpha-beta TCR T cells in several experiments was an anti-gamma-delta TCR antibody. Expanded NKG2C+ T cell clones had unclear HCMV specificity.

Sequenced: CD8+ T cells sorted from blood. The sequence derives from a woman aged 18-29 years in good health. The V call is TRBV9, the J call TRBJ2-7; D perhaps matches TRBD2 (5 bases). The CDR3 sequence is CASSVGSSYEQYF. The CDR3 DNA reads TGTGCCAGCAGCGTGGGGAGTTCCTACGAGCAGTACTTC.